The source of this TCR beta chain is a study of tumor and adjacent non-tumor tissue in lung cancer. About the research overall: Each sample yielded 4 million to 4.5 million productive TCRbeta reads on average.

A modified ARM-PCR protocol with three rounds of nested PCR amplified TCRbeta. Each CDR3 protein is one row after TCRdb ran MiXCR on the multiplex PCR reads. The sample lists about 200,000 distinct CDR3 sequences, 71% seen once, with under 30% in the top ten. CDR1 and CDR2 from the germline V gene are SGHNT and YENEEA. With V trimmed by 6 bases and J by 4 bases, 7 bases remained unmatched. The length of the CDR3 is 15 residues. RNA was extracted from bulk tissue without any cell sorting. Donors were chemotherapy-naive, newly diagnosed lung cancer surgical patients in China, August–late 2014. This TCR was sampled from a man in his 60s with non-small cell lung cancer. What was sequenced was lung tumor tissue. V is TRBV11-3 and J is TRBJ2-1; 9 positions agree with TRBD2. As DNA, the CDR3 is TGTGCCAGCAGAAGGGGGACTAGCAGTTACAATGAGCAGTTCTTC. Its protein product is CASRRGTSSYNEQFF.